The subject of this entry is one T cell receptor (beta chain). The target antigen is unknown. The protocol was immunoSEQ multiplex PCR, while the TCRdb copy is restricted to in-frame clones and leaves out a portion. The repertoire consists of over 1.5 million clones, with 95% to 99% occurring once and the leading ten covering about 0.45%. Germline V gene data show CDR1 as LNHDA and CDR2 as SQIVND (reference sequence). The CDR3 spans 14 residues. The V segment lost 3 bases and the J segment 7 bases; nucleotides outside the gene matches: 5. These data come from a study of shared clonotypes between healthy human individuals. Study details: Researchers assigned three CD4 naive, three CD4 memory, two CD8 naive and one CD8 memory plate to each donor.

HIV-negative, healthy adults without recent acute infections or vaccinations were the donors. In the CD4+ fraction, cells were divided into CD45RA+ naive and CD45RA-negative memory subsets. General study findings and limits: Naive CD4 clonotype sharing across four donors was approximately 5%.

Sequenced input: naive CD4+ T cells sorted from blood. The subset here: CD45RA+ positively selected. The chain uses TRBV19 and TRBJ2-2; 7 nucleotides agree with TRBD2. The sequence was obtained from a man under 40 in good health. CDR3 in amino acids: CASSIGRVGGELFF. Here the CDR3 DNA reads TGTGCCAGTAGTATTGGGAGGGTAGGCGGGGAGCTGTTTTTT.